Following are 27 T cell receptor beta chains from one sample sequenced in a study of blood T cell repertoires in COVID-19. TCRdb keeps only in-frame clones here, not all; method: immunoSEQ multiplex PCR. The profile shows around 100,000 clones, approximately 89% of them singletons. Specimen: peripheral blood. These receptors were taken from a woman older than 75 in a cohort sampled during active COVID-19.

J is TRBJ1-5 and V is TRBV23-1; the D gene is possibly TRBD1 (5 bases). TRBV23-1 is an ORF, and what it does is uncertain. This CDR3 region has 16 residues. Between the trimmed V and J ends, which lost 0 bases and 1 base, there was a span of 10 bases. CDR3 nucleotide sequence: TGCGCCAGCAGTCAATCAAGGGGAGGGAGCAATCAGCCCCAGCATTTT. Its translation is CASSQSRGGSNQPQHF.

This clone was seen once. This chain joins TRBV19 and TRBJ2-1; 10 bases are a match to TRBD2. Germline CDR1 LNHDA, CDR2 SQIVND (reference sequence). CDR3 length equals 15 residues. Losses at the gene ends were 4 bases for V and 0 bases for J; bases not matched to a gene: 0. Written as DNA, the CDR3 is TGTGCCAGTAGTACTAGCGGGAGCTCCTACAATGAGCAGTTCTTC. This sequence encodes CASSTSGSSYNEQFF. Looking up the rest from reference TRBV19 and TRBJ2-1 gives the full variable domain: DGGITQSPKYLFRKEGQNVTLSCEQNLNHDAMYWYRQDPGQGLRLIYYSQIVNDFQKGDIAEGYSVSREKKESFPLTVTSAQKNPTAFYLCASSTSGSSYNEQFFGPGTRLTVL.

The chain carries TRBV18 and TRBJ2-5, with a weak D call TRBD1 (6 bases). The V gene lost 4 bases and the J gene lost 3 bases, with 12 bases spanning the gap. Per germline, CDR1 KGHSH and CDR2 LQKENI. This CDR3 is built from 14 residues. The CDR3 DNA reads TGTGCCAGCTCACAGTGGACAGAAGAAGAGACCCAGTACTTC. As protein: CASSQWTEEETQYF.

V usage is TRBV10-3 and J usage is TRBJ2-3; TRBD1 aligns across 7 bases. The CDR3 spans 16 residues. The V gene end was trimmed by 0 bases and the J gene end by 0 bases; junction bases not matched to a gene: 3. In germline, CDR1 is ENHRY, CDR2 SYGVKD. The CDR3, as DNA: TGTGCCATCAGTGAGTCTCAGGGGGTTAGCACAGATACGCAGTATTTT. Translating it yields CAISESQGVSTDTQYF.

The chain has TRBV11-2 and TRBJ1-1; D ambiguous. Looked up from germline, CDR1 is SGHAT and CDR2 is FQNNGV. This CDR3 is 14 amino acids long. V was cut by 5 bases and J by 5 bases, with 15 bases left in between. CDR3 bases: TGTGCCAGCAGCACGCAGGCTCGGGGAACTGAAGCTTTCTTT. This gives the protein CASSTQARGTEAFF. The variable domain in full, with the rest retrieved from reference TRBV11-2 and TRBJ1-1, is EAGVAQSPRYKIIEKRQSVAFWCNPISGHATLYWYQQILGQGPKLLIQFQNNGVVDDSQLPKDRFSAERLKGVDSTLKIQPAKLEDSAVYLCASSTQARGTEAFFGQGTRLTVV.

This rearrangement joins TRBV28 to TRBJ1-2; D gene ambiguous. Trimming removed 3 bases at V and 8 bases at J, with 13 bases between. The CDR3 is made up of 13 amino acids. In germline, CDR1 is MDHEN, CDR2 SYDVKM. DNA of the CDR3: TGTGCCAGCAGTTTCTACAGTCCACAAGGCTACACCTTC. Its protein product is CASSFYSPQGYTF.

The count of this clone is one. This sequence joins TRBV4-2 and TRBJ2-1; D may be TRBD2 (5 bases). CDR1 is LGHNA, CDR2 YNFKEQ, per germline. V lost 1 base, J lost 8 bases, and 15 bases lay in between. CDR3 length: 15 amino acids. CDR3 sequence: CASSQVVSGSDEQFF. The DNA for the CDR3 is TGTGCCAGCAGCCAAGTAGTGTCGGGGAGCGATGAGCAGTTCTTC.

The rearrangement uses TRBV12-3 or TRBV12-4 and TRBJ1-1, with TRBD1 identical over 7 bases. The CDR3 consists of 13 residues. J lost 4 bases, V lost 6 bases, and 5 bases had no gene match. The CDR3 DNA sequence: TGTGCCAGCAGACAGGGGTGGGGCACTGAAGCTTTCTTT. This gives the protein CASRQGWGTEAFF.

V gene TRBV24-1 combines with J gene TRBJ2-3, with 8 bases aligning to TRBD1. Germline trimming cut 0 bases from V and 4 bases from J; bases unmatched to any gene: 8. CDR1 KGHDR and CDR2 SFDVKD come from the germline V gene. The CDR3 consists of 17 residues. CDR3 sequence (DNA): TGTGCCACCAGTGATTTGCCTTCAGGGGGCAGCGCAGATACGCAGTATTTT. Encoded protein: CATSDLPSGGSADTQYF.

CDR3 nucleotide sequence: TGTGCCAGTAGTACGGGACTGCGGCAGTACTTC. Translated, it gives CASSTGLRQYF. This chain joins TRBV19 and TRBJ2-7; possibly TRBD2 for D (6 bases). V lost 4 bases to trimming and J lost 9 bases, with 10 bases between them. The CDR3 extends over 11 amino acids. Germline values: CDR1 LNHDA, CDR2 SQIVND (reference sequence).

The V and J genes are TRBV27 and TRBJ2-2; a weak D match, TRBD2 (5 bases). Germline CDR1 and CDR2: MNHEY and SMNVEV (reference sequence). Trimming took 7 bases from V and 0 from J, leaving 18 bases between them. CDR3 length equals 17 residues. CDR3 nucleotide sequence: TGTGCCAGCACCCTGAAATGGAGAGGGACGAACACCGGGGAGCTGTTTTTT. Amino acids: CASTLKWRGTNTGELFF.

The V gene is TRBV6-1, the J gene TRBJ1-3; 9 bases fit TRBD1. Trimming at V came to 1 base and at J to 4 bases, leaving 2 bases not matched to a gene. Germline loops: CDR1 MNHNS, CDR2 SASEGT. The CDR3 runs to 15 residues. The CDR3 DNA reads TGTGCCAGCAGTGAAGGGACAGGGGACGGAAACACCATATATTTT. It translates to CASSEGTGDGNTIYF.

This chain connects TRBV2 to TRBJ1-1; D gene unclear. This CDR3 comprises 13 residues. Between the trimmed V and J ends, which lost 4 bases and 0 bases, there was a span of 6 bases. Germline CDR1 reads SNHLY; CDR2 reads FYNNEI. The CDR3 loop reads CASSGQVNTEAFF. The CDR3 DNA sequence: TGTGCCAGCAGTGGGCAAGTGAACACTGAAGCTTTCTTT.

The chain carries TRBV5-1 and TRBJ2-5, with 12 positions matching TRBD1. V gave up 4 bases and J gave up 5 bases; unmatched junction bases: 9. The CDR3 has 16 amino acids. Germline V CDR1 and CDR2: SGHRS, YFSETQ. The CDR3 DNA follows: TGCGCCAGCAGCGTGGCCGGGACAGGGGGCCGGGAGACCCAGTACTTC. This codes for CASSVAGTGGRETQYF.

In this sample, this clone turned up a few times. The rearrangement uses TRBV18 and TRBJ1-3, with D perhaps TRBD1 (6 bases). CDR1 is KGHSH, CDR2 LQKENI, per germline. This CDR3 has 15 amino acids. V gave up 0 bases and J gave up 8 bases, with 14 bases separating them. CDR3 region: CASSPPGGSSHTIYF. Here the CDR3 DNA reads TGTGCCAGCTCACCACCAGGGGGTAGCTCCCACACCATATATTTT.

The chain links TRBV5-1 to TRBJ1-1; a possible D gene is TRBD1 (5 bases). The germline V gene encodes CDR1 SGHRS and CDR2 YFSETQ. The V gene lost 0 bases and the J gene lost 0 bases, with 12 bases spanning the gap. The CDR3 extends over 16 amino acids. The CDR3 DNA reads as TGCGCCAGCAGCTTGGTGCCGGGGGATCTGAACACTGAAGCTTTCTTT. It specifies CASSLVPGDLNTEAFF. Based on the CDR3 plus reference TRBV5-1 and TRBJ1-1, the full variable domain is KAGVTQTPRYLIKTRGQQVTLSCSPISGHRSVSWYQQTPGQGLQFLFEYFSETQRNKGNFPGRFSGRQFSNSRSEMNVSTLELGDSALYLCASSLVPGDLNTEAFFGQGTRLTVV.

The rearrangement links TRBV5-4 to TRBJ1-1, with D uncertain. The V and J ends lost 2 bases and 1 base respectively, with 12 bases between them. The CDR3 runs to 15 residues. Germline-derived CDR1 and CDR2 are SGHNT and YYREEE (reference sequence). The DNA of the CDR3 is TGTGCCAGCAGCTTAGCCCAATCGGGGAACACTGAAGCTTTCTTT. Amino acids: CASSLAQSGNTEAFF. Full variable domain (missing parts from reference TRBV5-4 and TRBJ1-1): ETGVTQSPTHLIKTRGQQVTLRCSSQSGHNTVSWYQQALGQGPQFIFQYYREEENGRGNFPPRFSGLQFPNYSSELNVNALELDDSALYLCASSLAQSGNTEAFFGQGTRLTVV.

V usage is TRBV28 and J usage is TRBJ1-2, with TRBD1 identical over 11 bases. The CDR3 is 15 residues long. J was trimmed by 5 bases and V by 5 bases; bases with no gene match: 7. The V gene's germline CDR1 is MDHEN and CDR2 SYDVKM. The CDR3, as DNA: TGTGCCAGCAGTCCGCGGACAGGGGGCTTGTATGGCTACACCTTC. Amino acids: CASSPRTGGLYGYTF.

The gene calls are TRBV27 and TRBJ1-6; D not certain. The germline V gene has CDR1 MNHEY and CDR2 SMNVEV (reference sequence). V shed 8 bases and J shed 6 bases, with 11 bases lying between them. The CDR3 is made up of 13 amino acids. The CDR3 loop is CASSNGRNSPLHF. The CDR3, as DNA: TGTGCCAGCTCAAATGGGCGTAATTCACCCCTCCACTTT.

This chain connects TRBV11-2 to TRBJ2-3; D is undetermined. This CDR3 has 16 residues. The V gene's germline CDR1 is SGHAT and CDR2 FQNNGV. V lost 5 bases to trimming and J lost 0 bases, with 15 bases between them. The CDR3 DNA reads as TGTGCCAGCAGCCCCCTCGGTGGGCTTAGCACAGATACGCAGTATTTT. Its protein is CASSPLGGLSTDTQYF.

The rearrangement uses TRBV19 and TRBJ2-5, with 10 bases matching TRBD1. CDR3 size: 13 residues. Unmatched junction bases numbered 9, after V lost 10 bases and J lost 7 bases. Germline values: CDR1 LNHDA, CDR2 SQIVND (reference sequence). The CDR3 coding sequence is TGTGCCACTGTGGACAGGGGGAGGGGGACCCAGTACTTC. Its protein is CATVDRGRGTQYF.

The chain has TRBV6-5 and TRBJ2-3; D is uncertain. The V gene's germline CDR1 is MNHEY and CDR2 SVGAGI. The CDR3 consists of 11 residues. Trimming took 3 bases from V and 5 from J, leaving 3 bases between them. CDR3 amino acids: CASSYKDTQYF. Written as DNA, the CDR3 is TGTGCCAGCAGTTATAAAGATACGCAGTATTTT.

The chain combines TRBV7-9 with TRBJ1-5; D is unclear. The CDR3 has 13 amino acids. Deletions cut 4 bases from V and 7 bases from J, with 11 bases between. Germline V gene sequence: CDR1 SEHNR, CDR2 FQNEAQ (reference sequence). CDR3 in amino acids: CASSSDGVQPQHF. In DNA form, the CDR3 reads TGTGCCAGCAGCTCCGACGGGGTGCAGCCCCAGCATTTT.

This CDR3 reads CASSQTSFSYNEQFF. CDR3 nucleotide sequence: TGTGCCAGCAGCCAGACTAGTTTTTCCTACAATGAGCAGTTCTTC. V and J are TRBV14 and TRBJ2-1, with D possibly being TRBD2 (6 bases). The CDR3 consists of 15 residues. With 3 bases removed from V and 1 base from J, the gap between germline ends came to 10 bases. Germline V lookup: CDR1 SGHDN, CDR2 FVKESK.

This clone has just one count. The V call is TRBV24-1, the J call TRBJ2-7, with a weak D call TRBD1 (5 bases). The germline CDR1 and CDR2 sequences are KGHDR and SFDVKD. The CDR3 is 12 residues long. V was shortened by 7 bases and J by 6 bases, with 12 bases between the two germline ends. The CDR3 reads CATSLSQGEQYF. CDR3 DNA sequence: TGTGCCACCAGCTTATCCCAGGGCGAGCAGTACTTC.

The chain carries TRBV7-6 and TRBJ1-6, with 8 nucleotides matching TRBD1. Germline V CDR1 and CDR2: SGHVS, FNYEAQ. CDR3 length equals 15 residues. V lost 3 bases, J lost 8 bases, and 6 bases stayed unmatched. The CDR3 nucleotides are TGTGCCAGCAGCTTCGGACAGGGATCTCATTCACCCCTCCACTTT. Its protein product is CASSFGQGSHSPLHF.

V gene TRBV10-3 combines with J gene TRBJ1-1; TRBD1 aligns across 9 bases. This CDR3 has 14 amino acids. CDR1 is ENHRY and CDR2 is SYGVKD in the germline V gene. The V gene end was trimmed by 6 bases and the J gene end by 0 bases; junction bases not matched to a gene: 2. The CDR3 protein is CAIRRTGVNTEAFF. The DNA for the CDR3 is TGTGCCATCAGGAGGACAGGGGTGAACACTGAAGCTTTCTTT.